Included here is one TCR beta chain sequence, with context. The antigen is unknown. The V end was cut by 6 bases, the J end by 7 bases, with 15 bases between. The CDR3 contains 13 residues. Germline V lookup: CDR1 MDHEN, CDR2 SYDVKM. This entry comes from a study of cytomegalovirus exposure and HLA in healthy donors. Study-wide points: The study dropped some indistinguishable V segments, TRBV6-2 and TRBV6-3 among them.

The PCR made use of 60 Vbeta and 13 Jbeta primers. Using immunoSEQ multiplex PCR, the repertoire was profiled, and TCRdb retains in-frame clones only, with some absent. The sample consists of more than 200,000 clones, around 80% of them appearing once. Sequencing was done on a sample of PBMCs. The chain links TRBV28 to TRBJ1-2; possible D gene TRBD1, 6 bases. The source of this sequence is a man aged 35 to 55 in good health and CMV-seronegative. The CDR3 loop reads CASSYRVLGGYTF. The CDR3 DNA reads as TGTGCCAGCAGCTACAGGGTCCTAGGTGGCTACACCTTC.